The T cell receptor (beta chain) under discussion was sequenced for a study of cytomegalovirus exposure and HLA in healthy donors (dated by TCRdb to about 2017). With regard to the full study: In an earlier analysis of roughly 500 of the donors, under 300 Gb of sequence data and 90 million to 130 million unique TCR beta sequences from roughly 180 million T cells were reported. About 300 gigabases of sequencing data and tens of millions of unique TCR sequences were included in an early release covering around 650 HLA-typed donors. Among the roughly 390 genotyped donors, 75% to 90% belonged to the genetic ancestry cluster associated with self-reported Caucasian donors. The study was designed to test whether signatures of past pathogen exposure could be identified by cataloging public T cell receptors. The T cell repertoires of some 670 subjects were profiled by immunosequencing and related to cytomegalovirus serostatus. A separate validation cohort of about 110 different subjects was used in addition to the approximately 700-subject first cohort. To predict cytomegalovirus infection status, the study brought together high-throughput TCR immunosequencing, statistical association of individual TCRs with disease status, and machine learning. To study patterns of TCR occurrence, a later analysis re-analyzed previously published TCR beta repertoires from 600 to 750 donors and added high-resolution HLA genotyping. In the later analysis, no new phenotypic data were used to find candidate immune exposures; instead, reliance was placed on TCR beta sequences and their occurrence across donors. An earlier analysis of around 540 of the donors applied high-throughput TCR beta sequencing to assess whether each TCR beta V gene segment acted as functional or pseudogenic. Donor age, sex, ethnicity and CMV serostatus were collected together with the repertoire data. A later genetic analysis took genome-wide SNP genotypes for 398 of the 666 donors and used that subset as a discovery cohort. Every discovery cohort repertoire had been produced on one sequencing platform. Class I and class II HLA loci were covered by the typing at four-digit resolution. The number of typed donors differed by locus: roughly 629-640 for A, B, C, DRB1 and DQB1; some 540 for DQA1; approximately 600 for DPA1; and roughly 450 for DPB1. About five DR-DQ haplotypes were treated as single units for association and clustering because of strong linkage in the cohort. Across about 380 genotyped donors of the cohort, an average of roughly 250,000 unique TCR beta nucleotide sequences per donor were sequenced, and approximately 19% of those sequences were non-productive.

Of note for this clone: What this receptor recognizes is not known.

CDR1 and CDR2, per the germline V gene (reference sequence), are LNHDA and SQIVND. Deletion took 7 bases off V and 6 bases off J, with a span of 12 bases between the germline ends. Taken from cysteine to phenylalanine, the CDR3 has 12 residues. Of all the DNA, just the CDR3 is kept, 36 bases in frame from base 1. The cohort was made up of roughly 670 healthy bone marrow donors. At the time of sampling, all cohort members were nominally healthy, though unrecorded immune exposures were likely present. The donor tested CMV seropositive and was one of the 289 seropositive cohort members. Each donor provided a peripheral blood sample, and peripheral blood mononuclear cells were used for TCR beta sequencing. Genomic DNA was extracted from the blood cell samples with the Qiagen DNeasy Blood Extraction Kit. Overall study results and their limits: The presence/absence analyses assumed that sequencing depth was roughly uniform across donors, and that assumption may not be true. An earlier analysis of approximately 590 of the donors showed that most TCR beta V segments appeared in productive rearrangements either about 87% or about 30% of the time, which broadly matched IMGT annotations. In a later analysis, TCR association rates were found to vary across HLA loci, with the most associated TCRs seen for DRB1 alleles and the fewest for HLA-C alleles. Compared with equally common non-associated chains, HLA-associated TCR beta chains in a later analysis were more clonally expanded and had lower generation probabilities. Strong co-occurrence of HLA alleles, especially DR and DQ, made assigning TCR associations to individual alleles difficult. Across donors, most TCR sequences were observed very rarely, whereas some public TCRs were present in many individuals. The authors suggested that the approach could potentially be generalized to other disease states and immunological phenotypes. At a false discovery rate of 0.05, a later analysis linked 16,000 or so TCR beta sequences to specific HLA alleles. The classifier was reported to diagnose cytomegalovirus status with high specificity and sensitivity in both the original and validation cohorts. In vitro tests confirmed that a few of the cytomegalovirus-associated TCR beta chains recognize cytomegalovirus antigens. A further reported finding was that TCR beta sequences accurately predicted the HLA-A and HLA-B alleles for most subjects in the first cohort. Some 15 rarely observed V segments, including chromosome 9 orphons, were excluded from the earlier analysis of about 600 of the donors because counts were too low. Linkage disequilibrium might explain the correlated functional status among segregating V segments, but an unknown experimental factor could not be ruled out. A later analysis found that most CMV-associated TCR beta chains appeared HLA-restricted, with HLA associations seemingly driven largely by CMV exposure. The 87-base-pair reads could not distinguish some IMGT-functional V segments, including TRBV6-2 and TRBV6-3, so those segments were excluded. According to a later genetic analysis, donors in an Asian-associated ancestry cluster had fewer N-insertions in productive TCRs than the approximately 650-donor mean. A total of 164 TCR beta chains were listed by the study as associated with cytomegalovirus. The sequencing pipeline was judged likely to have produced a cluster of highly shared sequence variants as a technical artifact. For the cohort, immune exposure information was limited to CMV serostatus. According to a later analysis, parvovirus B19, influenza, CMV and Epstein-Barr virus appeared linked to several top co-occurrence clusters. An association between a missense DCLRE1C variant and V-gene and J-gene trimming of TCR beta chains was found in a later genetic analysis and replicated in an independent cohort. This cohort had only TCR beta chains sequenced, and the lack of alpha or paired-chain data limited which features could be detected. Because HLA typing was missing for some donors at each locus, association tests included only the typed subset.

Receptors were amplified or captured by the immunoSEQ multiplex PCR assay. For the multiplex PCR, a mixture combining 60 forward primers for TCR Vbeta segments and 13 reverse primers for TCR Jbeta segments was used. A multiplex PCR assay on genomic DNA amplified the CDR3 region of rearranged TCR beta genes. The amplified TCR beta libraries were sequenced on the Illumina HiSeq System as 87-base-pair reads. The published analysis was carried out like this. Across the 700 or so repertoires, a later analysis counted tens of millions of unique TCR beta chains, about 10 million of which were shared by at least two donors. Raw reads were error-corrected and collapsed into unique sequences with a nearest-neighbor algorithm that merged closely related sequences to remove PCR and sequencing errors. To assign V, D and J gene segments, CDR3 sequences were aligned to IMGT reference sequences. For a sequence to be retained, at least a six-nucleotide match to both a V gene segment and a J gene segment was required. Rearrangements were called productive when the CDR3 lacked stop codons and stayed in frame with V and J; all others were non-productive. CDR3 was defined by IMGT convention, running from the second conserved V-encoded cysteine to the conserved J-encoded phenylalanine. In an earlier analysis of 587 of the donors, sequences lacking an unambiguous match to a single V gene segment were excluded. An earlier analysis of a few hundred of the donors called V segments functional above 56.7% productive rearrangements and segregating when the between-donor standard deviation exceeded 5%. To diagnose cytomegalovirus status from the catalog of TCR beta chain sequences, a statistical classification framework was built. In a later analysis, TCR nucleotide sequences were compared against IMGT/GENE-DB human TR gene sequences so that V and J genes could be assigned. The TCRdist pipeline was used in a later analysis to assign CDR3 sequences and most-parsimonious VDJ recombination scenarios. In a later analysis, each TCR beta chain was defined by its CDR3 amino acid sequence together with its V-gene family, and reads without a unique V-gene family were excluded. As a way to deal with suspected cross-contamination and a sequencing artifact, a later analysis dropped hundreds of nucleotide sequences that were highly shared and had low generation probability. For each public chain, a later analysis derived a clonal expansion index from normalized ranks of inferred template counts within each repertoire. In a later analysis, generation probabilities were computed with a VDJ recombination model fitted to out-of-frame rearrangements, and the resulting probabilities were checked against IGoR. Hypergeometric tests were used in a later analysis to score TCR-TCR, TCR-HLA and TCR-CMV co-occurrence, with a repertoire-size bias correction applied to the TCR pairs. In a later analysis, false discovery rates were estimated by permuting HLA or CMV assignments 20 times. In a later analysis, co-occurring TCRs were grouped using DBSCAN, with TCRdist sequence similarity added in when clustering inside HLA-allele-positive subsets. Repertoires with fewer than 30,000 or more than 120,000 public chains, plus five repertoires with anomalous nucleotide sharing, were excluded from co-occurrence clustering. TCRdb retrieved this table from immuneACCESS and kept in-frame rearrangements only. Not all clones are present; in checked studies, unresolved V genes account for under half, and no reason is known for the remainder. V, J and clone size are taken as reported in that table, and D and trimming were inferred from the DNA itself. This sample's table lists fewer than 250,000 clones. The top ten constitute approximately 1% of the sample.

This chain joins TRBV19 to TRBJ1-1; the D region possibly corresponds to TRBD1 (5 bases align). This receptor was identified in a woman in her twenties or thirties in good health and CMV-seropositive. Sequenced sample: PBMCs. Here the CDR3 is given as CASTGGLAEAFF. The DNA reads TGTGCCAGTACCGGGGGTTTGGCTGAAGCTTTCTTT.